The clone carrying this T cell receptor beta chain showed up many times. Its cognate antigen is unknown. V trimming: 3 bases; J trimming: 6 bases; junction bases outside the gene matches: 2. CDR1 and CDR2 from the germline V gene are SGHNT and YYREEE (reference sequence). This CDR3 comprises 15 residues. The sample is drawn from a study of T cells after yellow fever vaccination. General study points: On re-exposure, the response was weaker but peaked faster, at day 5 versus 15. Once the booster was given, most primary-vaccination clones reappeared, at about 95% for CD4 and more than 85% for CD8. Abundant clonotypes (contaminants from the bulk population) could be present in FACS-sorted repertoires.

5'RACE template switching added a universal primer site and UMIs to TCR cDNA. From the 5' RACE reads, TCRdb called clonotypes with MiXCR, one entry per CDR3 protein. Of about 320,000 distinct CDR3 sequences in the sample, approximately 7% were seen once. The chain links TRBV5-4 to TRBJ2-2; 13 bases fit TRBD2. Sequencing was performed on PBMCs, taken more than 40 days after the first yellow fever vaccination. The TCR sequence derives from a man between 18 and 29 years old who received the YFV17D yellow fever vaccine. The CDR3 is CASSYTSGGAGELFF. The CDR3 nucleotides read TGTGCCAGCAGCTATACTAGCGGGGGGGCCGGGGAGCTGTTTTTT. Together with reference TRBV5-4 and TRBJ2-2, the CDR3 gives the full variable domain: ETGVTQSPTHLIKTRGQQVTLRCSSQSGHNTVSWYQQALGQGPQFIFQYYREEENGRGNFPPRFSGLQFPNYSSELNVNALELDDSALYLCASSYTSGGAGELFFGEGSRLTVL.